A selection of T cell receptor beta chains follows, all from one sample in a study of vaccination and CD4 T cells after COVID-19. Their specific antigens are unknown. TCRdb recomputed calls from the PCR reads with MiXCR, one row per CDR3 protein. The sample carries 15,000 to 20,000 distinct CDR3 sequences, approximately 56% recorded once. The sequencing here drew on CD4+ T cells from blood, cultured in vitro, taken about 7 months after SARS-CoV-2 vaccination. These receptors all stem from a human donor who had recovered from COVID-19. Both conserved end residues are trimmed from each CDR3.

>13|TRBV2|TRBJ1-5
ASSELGGANQPQH
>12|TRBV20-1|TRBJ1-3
SARVQGQGNTIY
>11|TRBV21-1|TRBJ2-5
ASSGDVRETQY
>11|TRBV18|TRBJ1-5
ASSPQGDQPQH
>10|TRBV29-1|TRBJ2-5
SAKLPGETQY
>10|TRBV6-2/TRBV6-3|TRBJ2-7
ASTRQGYEQY
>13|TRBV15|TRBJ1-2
ATSRDPKGSYGYT
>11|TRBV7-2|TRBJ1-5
ASSPDRDQPQH
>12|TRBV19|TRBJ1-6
ASTPTGANSPLH
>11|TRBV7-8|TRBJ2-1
ASSKDRQNEQF
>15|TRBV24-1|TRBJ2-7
ATSDRRLSDRSYEQY
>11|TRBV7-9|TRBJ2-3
ASSLGSADTQY
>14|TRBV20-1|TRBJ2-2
SARESTSGNTGELF
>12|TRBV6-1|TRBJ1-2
ASSRDFDGYGYT
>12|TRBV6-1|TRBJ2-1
ASTLHGGGNEQF
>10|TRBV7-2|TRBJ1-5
ASSVLNQPQH
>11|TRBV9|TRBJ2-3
ASSVVGTDTQY
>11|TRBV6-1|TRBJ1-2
ASSPAGYVGYT
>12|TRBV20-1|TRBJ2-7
SALLRTGGNEQY
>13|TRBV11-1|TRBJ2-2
ASSPSSANTGELF
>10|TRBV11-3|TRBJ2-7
ASSSDHYEQY
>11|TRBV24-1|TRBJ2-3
ATSVTSTDTQY
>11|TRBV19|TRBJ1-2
ASSIGQLYGYT
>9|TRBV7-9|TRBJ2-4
ASSIQDIQY
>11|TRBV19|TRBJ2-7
ASREVAWGEQY
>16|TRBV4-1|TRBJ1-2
ASSLGGPAGKANYGYT
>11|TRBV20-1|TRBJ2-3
SASDRGPDTQY
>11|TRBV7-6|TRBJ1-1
ASSLGSYTEAF
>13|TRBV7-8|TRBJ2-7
ASSSRQGSWYEQY
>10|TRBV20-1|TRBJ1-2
SARSGVYGYT
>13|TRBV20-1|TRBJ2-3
SASKASGGADTQY
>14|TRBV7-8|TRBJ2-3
ASSYQTVGATDTQY
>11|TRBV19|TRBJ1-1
ASTGSGETEAF
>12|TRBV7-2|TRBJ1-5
ASRGTGGHQPQH
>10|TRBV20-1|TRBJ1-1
SARDPNTEAF
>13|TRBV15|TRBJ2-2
ATSSPKAGTGELF
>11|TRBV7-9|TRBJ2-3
ASAPVQLDTQY
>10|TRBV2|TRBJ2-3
ASGDSTDTQY
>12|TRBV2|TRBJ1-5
ASSEGQGEQPQH
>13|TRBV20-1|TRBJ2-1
SARTSGRGGNEQF
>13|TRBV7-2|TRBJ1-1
ASSSQGIQNTEAF
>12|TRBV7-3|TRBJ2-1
ASSLIGGGGKQF
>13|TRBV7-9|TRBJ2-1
ASSGTAGTRHEQF
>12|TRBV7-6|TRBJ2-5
ASSFSNDQETQY
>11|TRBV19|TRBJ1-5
ASSGVHNQPQH
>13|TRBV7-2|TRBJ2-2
ASSSGTRGTGELF
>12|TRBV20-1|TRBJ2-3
SANSASGTDTQY
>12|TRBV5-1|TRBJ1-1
ASSLGGESTEAF